This T cell receptor (beta chain) appears in the sequencing data of a study of blood T cell repertoires in COVID-19. Study in general: Samples representing acute and convalescent COVID-19 were sourced from the United States, Italy and Spain.

Study processing details: Cell counts per sample came from amplifying reference gene primers. Profiling relied on immunoSEQ multiplex PCR, and the TCRdb table lists in-frame clones only, not all of them. That table is the source of V, J and clone size, and D and trimming were worked out from the DNA. The sample lists 250,000 to 350,000 clones, 86% occurring once. The TCR sequence derives from a woman aged 45 to 65 with acute or convalescent COVID-19. The sample consisted of peripheral blood.

This CDR3 reads CASSFRQTASTNEKLFF. CDR3 in DNA: TGTGCCAGCAGTTTCCGACAAACAGCTTCAACTAATGAAAAACTGTTTTTT. The V call is TRBV28, the J call TRBJ1-4; D not certain. Germline CDR1 is MDHEN and CDR2 is SYDVKM. There are 17 residues in the CDR3. V was shortened by 3 bases and J by 0 bases, with 14 bases between the two germline ends.